The entry below gives a single T cell receptor (beta chain) sequence along with its context. Its cognate antigen has yet to be identified. Per-base quality was not reported, and no clone a single base away is much larger than it. V loses 2 bases, J loses 1 base, and the germline ends lie 12 bases apart. Sequences SGHDT (CDR1) and YYEEEE (CDR2) are obtained from the germline V gene. There are 15 amino acids in the CDR3, from cysteine to phenylalanine inclusive. Only CDR3 DNA is held: 45 bases, read in frame from base 1. The data were taken from a study of siplizumab effects on memory and regulatory T cells (dated by TCRdb to the late 2010s). The study in broad terms: The study examined how the anti-CD2 antibody siplizumab affects alloreactive T-cell subsets in allogeneic mixed lymphocyte reactions built from human PBMCs.

What the research found in general, with its limitations: The suppressive function of proliferating Tregs from siplizumab cultures was not functionally confirmed. For roughly 75-95% of proliferating CD4+ or CD8+ clones, no naive or memory phenotype could be assigned. Unstimulated naive T cells appeared more diverse than memory T cells, and naive cells seemed to contribute substantially to the alloresponse. Siplizumab significantly reduced the cumulative frequency of alloreactive sequences traceable to unstimulated CD4+ memory T cells. Sequences below about 10^-5 frequency were poorly captured, so only a minor fraction of alloreactive clones could be mapped to unstimulated subsets. Of the alloreactive CD4+ clones that could be mapped, the Treg-derived share averaged almost 70% with siplizumab compared with about 27% in control reactions.

Sorted unstimulated T cells and proliferating T cells recovered from mixed lymphocyte reactions underwent TCRbeta CDR3 sequencing. Fresh whole blood from over 8 HLA-typed healthy donors was used to isolate PBMCs. To prepare the library, the immunoSEQ multiplex PCR assay was applied. About 10^5 TCR templates per sample were assayed by the deep sequencing platform. Genomic DNA extracted from sorted T cells was used for TCRbeta CDR3 sequencing. Regarding the original processing steps: The R programming language was used for the clonal analysis of the TCRbeta CDR3 data. Comparing unstimulated samples against CFSE-low samples taken after the reaction was how alloreactive CD4+ and CD8+ clones were defined. Regulatory or non-regulatory origin of alloreactive CD4+ clones was assigned by matching sequences to the sorted unstimulated Treg and non-Treg repertoires. TCRdb's version of the immuneACCESS table is confined to in-frame rearrangements and falls short of the full clone set. An unresolved V gene accounts for under half of the shortfall where checked; the remainder is of unknown origin. The V and J calls and the clone size are those of that table, but D and trimming were determined from the DNA. Here the sample has more than 85,000 clones; 80% to 95% occur a single time. The ten biggest clones cover around 1.1% of the sample.

This chain is built from TRBV5-6 and TRBJ1-1; a confident D gene designation cannot be given. The sequenced sample was CD4+ T cells sorted from blood. The sequence derives from a human donor in good health. Here is the DNA: TGTGCCAGCAGCTTTAATGGCCGTTGGAACACTGAAGCTTTCTTT. Its protein is CASSFNGRWNTEAFF.